This T cell receptor beta chain originates from a study of PD-1 blockade in classical Hodgkin lymphoma. Profiling relied on immunoSEQ multiplex PCR, and the TCRdb table lists in-frame clones only, not all of them. In the table there are some 84,000 clones, about 93% of which are singletons. Each patient relapsed following autologous stem cell transplantation, and prior brentuximab vedotin exposure differed. With V trimmed by 7 bases and J by 0 bases, 7 bases remained unmatched. Looked up from germline, CDR1 is SGDLS and CDR2 is YYNGEE. The CDR3 extends over 15 amino acids. The source is a human donor with classical Hodgkin lymphoma. The rearrangement joins TRBV9 to TRBJ2-1; 7 bases are a match to TRBD2. Source: peripheral blood mononuclear cells (PBMCs), taken before the second cycle of nivolumab. CDR3 DNA: TGTGCCAGCCGGCCTGGCGGGAGCTCCTACAATGAGCAGTTCTTC. Translation gives CASRPGGSSYNEQFF.